A selection of T cell receptor beta chains follows, all from one sample in a study of blood T cell repertoires in COVID-19. Repertoires were generated with immunoSEQ multiplex PCR, while TCRdb's copy carries only in-frame clones and drops some. This sample yields about 220,000 clones, of which approximately 82% are seen a single time; approximately 3.8% belongs to the top ten. Sequenced: peripheral blood. Source of these receptors: a woman older than 75 with acute or convalescent COVID-19. Both conserved end residues are part of each CDR3. The D gene is left open where the match is weak. Not all rows give a size; the values are once, few, many and, for expanded clones, a class.

abundance,v_gene,j_gene,d_gene,CDR3aa,CDR3nt
.,TRBV6-5,TRBJ1-3,.,CASSFGNTIYF,TGTGCCAGCAGCTTCGGAAACACCATATATTTT
.,TRBV24-1,TRBJ2-1,.,CATSDLKGGAYNEQFF,TGTGCCACCAGTGATTTGAAGGGGGGGGCATACAATGAGCAGTTCTTC
.,TRBV29-1,TRBJ1-1,TRBD1,CSVRGQLNTEAFF,TGCAGCGTTCGGGGACAGTTGAACACTGAAGCTTTCTTT
.,TRBV7-8,TRBJ1-5,TRBD1,CATTGTGNQPQHF,TGTGCGACCACCGGGACAGGAAATCAGCCCCAGCATTTT
.,TRBV7-2,TRBJ1-2,.,CASSVYLTGNYGYTF,TGTGCCAGCAGCGTATACCTAACAGGGAACTATGGCTACACCTTC
.,TRBV27,TRBJ1-2,TRBD1,CASSLQGAGGYTF,TGTGCCAGCAGTCTGCAGGGGGCGGGTGGCTACACCTTC
.,TRBV7-9,TRBJ2-7,.,CASSSRENEQYF,TGTGCCAGCAGCTCCCGGGAAAACGAGCAGTACTTC
.,TRBV28,TRBJ2-3,TRBD2,CASSSASGGRDTQYF,TGTGCCAGCAGTTCCGCTAGCGGGGGCCGGGATACGCAGTATTTT
.,TRBV4-3,TRBJ1-4,.,CASSQSRGYNEKLFF,TGCGCCAGCAGCCAAAGCAGGGGCTACAATGAAAAACTGTTTTTT
.,TRBV3-1/TRBV3-2,TRBJ1-4,.,CASSLLEGNEKLFF,TGTGCCAGCAGCCTCCTGGAGGGGAATGAAAAACTGTTTTTT
.,TRBV19,TRBJ2-4,.,CASRPAAVSQAKNIQYF,TGTGCCAGTAGGCCGGCGGCCGTATCGCAAGCCAAAAACATTCAGTACTTC
.,TRBV18,TRBJ1-5,.,CASSPGGTDQPQHF,TGTGCCAGCTCACCAGGAGGGACCGATCAGCCCCAGCATTTT
once,TRBV2,TRBJ1-1,.,CASRPTMQGGTEAFF,TGTGCCAGCAGGCCAACCATGCAGGGTGGCACTGAAGCTTTCTTT
.,TRBV15,TRBJ1-5,TRBD1,CATSRGIQGSAGARNQPQHF,TGTGCCACCAGCAGAGGGATACAGGGGAGCGCAGGGGCGCGCAATCAGCCCCAGCATTTT
.,TRBV7-9,TRBJ2-7,.,CASSLESREQYF,TGTGCCAGCAGCTTAGAATCCCGCGAGCAGTACTTC
.,TRBV3-1/TRBV3-2,TRBJ2-7,TRBD1,CASSLGTVETYEQYF,TGTGCCAGCAGCCTCGGGACAGTGGAGACCTACGAGCAGTACTTC
.,TRBV13,TRBJ2-2,.,CASSLKGAGSTGELFF,TGTGCCAGCAGCCTAAAAGGCGCGGGAAGCACCGGGGAGCTGTTTTTT
.,TRBV11-2,TRBJ2-7,TRBD2,CASSLGGGYEQYF,TGTGCCAGCAGCTTGGGGGGGGGCTACGAGCAGTACTTC
.,TRBV6-5,TRBJ2-1,.,CASSYTSGKPSSEQFF,TGTGCCAGCAGTTACACTTCAGGAAAGCCGTCGAGTGAGCAGTTCTTC
once,TRBV12-3/TRBV12-4,TRBJ2-2,.,CASSAQGSGELFF,TGTGCCAGCAGCGCTCAGGGATCCGGGGAGCTGTTTTTT
.,TRBV10-3,TRBJ1-1,.,CANTDRDQGGGSNTEAFF,TGTGCCAACACCGACCGGGACCAGGGAGGGGGATCCAACACTGAAGCTTTCTTT
.,TRBV2,TRBJ1-1,.,CASSEQTRGSRAFF,TGTGCCAGCAGTGAACAGACCCGGGGTTCCAGAGCTTTCTTT